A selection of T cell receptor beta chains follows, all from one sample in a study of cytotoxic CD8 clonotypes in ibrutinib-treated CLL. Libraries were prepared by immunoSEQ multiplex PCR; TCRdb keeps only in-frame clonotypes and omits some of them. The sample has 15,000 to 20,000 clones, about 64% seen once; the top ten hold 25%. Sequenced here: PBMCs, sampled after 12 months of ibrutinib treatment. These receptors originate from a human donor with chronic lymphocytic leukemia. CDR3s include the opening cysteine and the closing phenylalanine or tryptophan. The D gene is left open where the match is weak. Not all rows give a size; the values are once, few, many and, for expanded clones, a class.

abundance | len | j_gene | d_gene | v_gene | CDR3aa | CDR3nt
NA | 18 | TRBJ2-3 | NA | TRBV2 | CASSEWVRRGLSTDTQYF | TGTGCCAGCAGTGAATGGGTCAGGAGGGGCCTCTCTACAGATACGCAGTATTTT
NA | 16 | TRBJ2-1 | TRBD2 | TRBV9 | CASSVVELAGAHEQFF | TGTGCCAGCAGCGTAGTTGAGCTAGCGGGAGCGCATGAGCAGTTCTTC
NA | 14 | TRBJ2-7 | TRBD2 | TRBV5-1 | CASSFSGSSYEQYF | TGCGCCAGCAGCTTTAGCGGGAGCTCCTACGAGCAGTACTTC
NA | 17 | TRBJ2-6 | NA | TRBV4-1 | CASSLRQGSAGANVLTF | TGCGCCAGCAGCCTCCGGCAGGGTTCTGCAGGGGCCAACGTCCTGACTTTC
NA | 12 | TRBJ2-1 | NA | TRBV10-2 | CASKDNDNEQFF | TGCGCCAGCAAGGACAATGACAATGAGCAGTTCTTC
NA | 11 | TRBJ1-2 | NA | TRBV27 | CASPQTRGYTF | TGTGCCAGCCCCCAGACCCGTGGCTACACCTTC
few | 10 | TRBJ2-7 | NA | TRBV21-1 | CASSRAGTNF | TGTGCCAGCAGCAGAGCCGGGACAAACTTC
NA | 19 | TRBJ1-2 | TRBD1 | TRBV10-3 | CAISDYRQGTERGVYGYTF | TGTGCCATCAGTGATTATAGACAGGGGACAGAAAGAGGGGTCTATGGCTACACCTTC
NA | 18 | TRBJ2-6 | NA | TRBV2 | CASSYTPVRGSGANVLTF | TGTGCCAGCAGTTATACCCCGGTAAGGGGCTCTGGGGCCAACGTCCTGACTTTC
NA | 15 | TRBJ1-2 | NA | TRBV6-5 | CASSYVGGSIYGYTF | TGTGCCAGCAGTTACGTTGGGGGTTCGATCTATGGCTACACCTTC
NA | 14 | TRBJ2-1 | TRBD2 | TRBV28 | CASTSSGRAREQFF | TGTGCCAGCACCTCTAGCGGGAGGGCCAGGGAGCAGTTCTTC
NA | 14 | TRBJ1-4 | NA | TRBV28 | CASSLYRDGEKLFF | TGTGCCAGCAGTTTATACAGGGATGGTGAAAAACTGTTTTTT
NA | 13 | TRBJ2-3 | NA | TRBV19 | CASNPRPSDTQYF | TGTGCCAGTAATCCGAGGCCGTCCGATACGCAGTATTTT
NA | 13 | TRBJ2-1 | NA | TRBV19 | CASGRGSYNEQFF | TGTGCCAGCGGCAGGGGCTCCTACAATGAGCAGTTCTTC
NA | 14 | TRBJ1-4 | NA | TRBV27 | CASSLSLRDEKLFF | TGTGCCAGCAGTTTATCGTTGAGGGATGAAAAACTGTTTTTT
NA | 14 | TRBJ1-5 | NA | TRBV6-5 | CASNPENSNQPQHF | TGTGCCAGCAACCCAGAAAATAGCAATCAGCCCCAGCATTTT
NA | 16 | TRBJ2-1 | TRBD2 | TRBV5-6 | CASSFRGGSQNNEQFF | TGTGCCAGCAGCTTTCGCGGGGGAAGCCAAAACAATGAGCAGTTCTTC
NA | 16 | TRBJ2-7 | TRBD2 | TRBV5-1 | CASSLAIAGAKGEQYF | TGCGCCAGCAGCTTGGCCATAGCGGGAGCGAAAGGCGAGCAGTACTTC
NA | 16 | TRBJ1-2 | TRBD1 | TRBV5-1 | CASSLRTGRPSSGYTF | TGCGCCAGCAGCTTAAGGACAGGGAGACCATCCTCTGGCTACACCTTC
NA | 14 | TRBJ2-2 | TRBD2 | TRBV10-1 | CASSPGLAPGELFF | TGCGCCAGCAGCCCGGGACTAGCCCCCGGGGAGCTGTTTTTT
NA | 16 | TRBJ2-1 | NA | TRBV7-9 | CASSLFGTRSYNEQFF | TGTGCCAGCAGCTTATTTGGGACCAGATCCTACAATGAGCAGTTCTTC
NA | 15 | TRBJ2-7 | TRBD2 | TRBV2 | CASSLLAGVIYEQYF | TGTGCCAGCAGCTTATTAGCGGGAGTGATCTACGAGCAGTACTTC
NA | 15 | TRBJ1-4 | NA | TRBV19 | CASSPGLATNEKLFF | TGTGCCAGTAGTCCGGGCTTAGCAACTAATGAAAAACTGTTTTTT
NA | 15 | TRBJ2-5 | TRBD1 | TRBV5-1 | CASSLRDRRGETQYF | TGCGCCAGCAGCTTGAGGGACAGGAGGGGAGAGACCCAGTACTTC
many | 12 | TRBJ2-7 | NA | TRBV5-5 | CASSFDVYEQYF | TGTGCCAGCAGCTTTGACGTCTACGAGCAGTACTTC
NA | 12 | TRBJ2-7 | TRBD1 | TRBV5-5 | CASSQGVYEQYF | TGTGCCAGCAGCCAGGGGGTCTACGAGCAGTACTTC
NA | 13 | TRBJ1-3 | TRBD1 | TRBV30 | CAWSATGVNTIYF | TGTGCCTGGAGTGCGACAGGGGTGAACACCATATATTTT
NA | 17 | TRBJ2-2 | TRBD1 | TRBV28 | CASSNPTTDRVNGELFF | TGTGCCAGCAGTAACCCAACTACGGACAGGGTTAACGGGGAGCTGTTTTTT
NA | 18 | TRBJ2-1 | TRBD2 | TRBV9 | CASSVAGIAGGLHNEQFF | TGTGCCAGCAGCGTAGCGGGGATAGCGGGAGGACTGCACAATGAGCAGTTCTTC
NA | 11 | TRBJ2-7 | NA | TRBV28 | CASSFLYEQYF | TGTGCCAGCAGTTTTTTGTACGAGCAGTACTTC
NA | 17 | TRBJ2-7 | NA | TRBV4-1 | CASSYGWGAAKSYEQYF | TGCGCCAGCAGCTACGGGTGGGGGGCCGCGAAGTCCTACGAGCAGTACTTC
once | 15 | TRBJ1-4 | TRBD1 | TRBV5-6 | CASSAIGTANEKLFF | TGTGCCAGCAGCGCCATCGGGACAGCTAATGAAAAACTGTTTTTT
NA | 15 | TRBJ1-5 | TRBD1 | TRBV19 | CASIPQGARNQPQHF | TGTGCCAGTATACCACAGGGGGCACGCAATCAGCCCCAGCATTTT
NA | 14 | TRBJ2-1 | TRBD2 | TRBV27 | CASSLGTSGNEQFF | TGTGCCAGCAGTTTAGGGACTAGCGGTAATGAGCAGTTCTTC
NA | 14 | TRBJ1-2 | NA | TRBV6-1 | CASRIGTTNYGYTF | TGTGCCAGCAGAATCGGGACAACTAACTATGGCTACACCTTC
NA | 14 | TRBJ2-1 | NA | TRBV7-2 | CASSLYGSYNEQFF | TGTGCCAGCAGCTTATACGGTTCCTACAATGAGCAGTTCTTC
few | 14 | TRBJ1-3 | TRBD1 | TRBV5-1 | CASSQGQQGNTIYF | TGCGCCAGCAGCCAGGGACAGCAGGGAAACACCATATATTTT
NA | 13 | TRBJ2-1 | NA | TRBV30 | CAWRVQGGNEQFF | TGTGCCTGGAGGGTACAGGGAGGGAATGAGCAGTTCTTC
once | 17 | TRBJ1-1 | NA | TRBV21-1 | CASSKGQGLPMNTEAFF | TGTGCCAGCAGCAAAGGACAGGGACTTCCCATGAACACTGAAGCTTTCTTT
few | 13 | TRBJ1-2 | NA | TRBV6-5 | CASRPLQRYGYTF | TGTGCCAGCAGACCTCTACAGAGATATGGCTACACCTTC
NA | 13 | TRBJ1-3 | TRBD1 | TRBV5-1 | CASSSTGGDTIYF | TGCGCCAGCAGCTCGACAGGGGGGGACACCATATATTTT